These 15 T cell receptor beta chains share one sample of origin, sequenced in a study of shared clonotypes between healthy human individuals. Profiled with immunoSEQ multiplex PCR; TCRdb holds only in-frame clones, not every one. The sample holds approximately 1.1 million clones, around 78% seen once. Material for sequencing was memory CD4+ T cells from PBMCs. Sample subset: CD45RA-negative fraction. All receptors derive from a man aged 18 to 29 in good health. Some clones in this sample may be carry-over from other donors' samples.

The chain couples TRBV5-1 to TRBJ2-7, with 11 bases identical to TRBD2. This CDR3 spans 17 amino acids. After removal of 4 bases from V and 5 bases from J, the junction contained 14 bases not matched to a gene. Looked up from germline, CDR1 is SGHRS and CDR2 is YFSETQ. CDR3 sequence reads: CASSPAPILAGVDEQYF. CDR3 DNA sequence: TGCGCCAGCAGCCCCGCCCCAATACTAGCGGGAGTCGACGAGCAGTACTTC.

The rearrangement links TRBV6-1 to TRBJ1-5; D unresolved. V was cut by 7 bases and J by 4 bases, with 14 bases left in between. This CDR3 comprises 14 residues. Per germline, CDR1 MNHNS and CDR2 SASEGT. The CDR3 DNA reads TGTGCCAGCACCCAAGGGCCGGGGAATCAGCCCCAGCATTTT. Its translation: CASTQGPGNQPQHF.

This sequence joins TRBV5-1 and TRBJ1-1; no clear D gene. Germline V gives CDR1 SGHRS, CDR2 YFSETQ. The CDR3 runs 14 residues. The V gene lost 5 bases and the J gene lost 7 bases, with 18 bases spanning the gap. In nucleotides, the CDR3 is TGCGCCAGCAGGTCTTATGTCAGGCAGATTGAAGCTTTCTTT. It yields the protein CASRSYVRQIEAFF.

The rearrangement uses TRBV7-2 and TRBJ2-7; D is uncertain. The germline V and J ends were trimmed by 5 bases and 6 bases, with 20 bases remaining between them. Germline CDR1 SGHTA, CDR2 FQGNSA. The CDR3 loop spans 15 amino acids. CDR3 in amino acids: CASSRPPEGLREQYF. CDR3 nucleotides: TGTGCCAGCAGCCGCCCTCCGGAAGGCCTCCGCGAGCAGTACTTC.

V usage is TRBV5-1 and J usage is TRBJ2-1; 12 bases agree with TRBD2. This CDR3 is built from 17 residues. Trimming at V came to 0 bases and at J to 4 bases, leaving 5 bases not matched to a gene. The germline gives CDR1 SGHRS, CDR2 YFSETQ. The CDR3 protein is CASSLGTSGRIYNEQFF. CDR3 nucleotide sequence: TGCGCCAGCAGCTTGGGTACTAGCGGGAGGATATACAATGAGCAGTTCTTC.

The V call is TRBV14, the J call TRBJ2-3; the match to TRBD1 covers 10 bases. The CDR3 is made up of 14 amino acids. Germline values: CDR1 SGHDN, CDR2 FVKESK. Unmatched junction bases numbered 3, after V lost 1 base and J lost 8 bases. The CDR3 nucleotides are TGTGCCAGCAGCCAAGGGTGGACAGGGGGTACGCAGTATTTT. This gives the protein CASSQGWTGGTQYF.

This sequence joins TRBV10-2 and TRBJ2-1; TRBD2 agrees at 13 bases. CDR3 length: 15 amino acids. Germline V gene sequence: CDR1 WSHSY, CDR2 SAAADI. With V trimmed by 4 bases and J by 5 bases, 2 bases remained unmatched. CDR3 sequence: CASSGLAGGNNEQFF. The CDR3 region has the DNA TGCGCCAGCAGTGGACTAGCGGGAGGAAACAATGAGCAGTTCTTC.

The genes are TRBV5-1 and TRBJ1-1; 7 bases agree with TRBD1. The CDR3 spans 18 residues. The trim removed 1 base at V and 3 bases at J, leaving 15 bases unmatched. The germline CDR1 and CDR2 sequences are SGHRS and YFSETQ. The CDR3 DNA follows: TGCGCCAGCAGCTTGAGGCTAGTACAGGGGAGATGGGACACTGAAGCTTTCTTT. Translated, it gives CASSLRLVQGRWDTEAFF.

Remarks on this clone: Within the sample, other DNA sequences also encode this same CDR3. The V call is TRBV5-1, the J call TRBJ2-5; D call uncertain. With 2 bases removed from V and 2 bases from J, the gap between germline ends came to 4 bases. This CDR3 spans 12 amino acids. Germline CDR1 reads SGHRS; CDR2 reads YFSETQ. CDR3 amino acids: CASSLQQETQYF. As DNA, the CDR3 is TGCGCCAGCAGCTTACAGCAAGAGACCCAGTACTTC.

CDR3 protein: CASSRGRENEQYF. The CDR3 region has the DNA TGTGCCAGCAGCCGGGGGCGCGAGAACGAGCAGTACTTC. The chain couples TRBV6-5 to TRBJ2-7, with D perhaps matching TRBD1 or TRBD2 (6 bases each). The CDR3 sequence is 13 residues long. Germline assignment: CDR1 MNHEY and CDR2 SVGAGI. Between the trimmed V and J ends, which lost 6 bases and 5 bases, there was a span of 14 bases.

The rearrangement links TRBV30 to TRBJ2-6, with D perhaps TRBD1 (5 bases). The CDR3 contains 16 residues. Trimming stripped 2 bases from V and 2 bases from J, with 13 bases between. Germline V gives CDR1 GTSNPN, CDR2 SVGIG (reference sequence). CDR3 DNA: TGTGCCTGGAGTACGCCACAGGTAACTGGGGCCAACGTCCTGACTTTC. Translating it yields CAWSTPQVTGANVLTF.

This chain uses TRBV27 with TRBJ1-5; a weak D match, TRBD1 (6 bases). With 3 bases removed from V and 4 bases from J, the gap between germline ends came to 13 bases. Germline-derived CDR1 and CDR2 are MNHEY and SMNVEV (reference sequence). The CDR3 extends over 15 amino acids. The CDR3, as DNA: TGTGCCAGCAGTTTTAGGGGAACAGGGAATCAGCCCCAGCATTTT. Translating it yields CASSFRGTGNQPQHF.

The chain recombines TRBV9 with TRBJ2-5; the match to TRBD1 covers 7 bases. Per the germline V gene, CDR1 is SGDLS and CDR2 is YYNGEE. The J segment lost 1 base and the V segment lost 4 bases, leaving 7 bases of the junction unmatched. This CDR3 has 15 amino acids. CDR3 bases: TGTGCCAGCAGCTTCGCACAGGGGCCCCAAGAGACCCAGTACTTC. Translated: CASSFAQGPQETQYF.

The count of this clone is one. The rearrangement uses TRBV7-3 and TRBJ1-5; D unresolved. The germline V gene has CDR1 SGHTA and CDR2 FQGTGA. This CDR3 contains 15 residues. Trimming left V 2 bases short and J 9 bases short, with 17 bases between. The DNA for the CDR3 is TGTGCCAGCAGCTTATCACGGCCGGTTCTTCCGCCCCAGCATTTT. Its protein is CASSLSRPVLPPQHF.

The chain has TRBV5-1 and TRBJ1-2, with TRBD1 as a possible D gene (6 bases). The CDR3 has 14 residues. V gave up 0 bases and J gave up 6 bases, with 12 bases separating them. The germline CDR1 and CDR2 sequences are SGHRS and YFSETQ. CDR3 in DNA: TGCGCCAGCAGCTTGGGACAGGAGGTAAATGGCTACACCTTC. Residues: CASSLGQEVNGYTF.